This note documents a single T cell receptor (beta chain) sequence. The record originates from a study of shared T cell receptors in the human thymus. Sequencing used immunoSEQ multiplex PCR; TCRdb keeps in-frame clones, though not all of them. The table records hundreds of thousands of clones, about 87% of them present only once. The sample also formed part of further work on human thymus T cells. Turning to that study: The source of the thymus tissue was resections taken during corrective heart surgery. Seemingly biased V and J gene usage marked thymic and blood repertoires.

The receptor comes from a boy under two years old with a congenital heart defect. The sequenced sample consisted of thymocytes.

CDR3: CASRPRQGWGYTF. The CDR3, as DNA: TGTGCCAGCAGACCCCGGCAGGGGTGGGGCTACACCTTC. The chain recombines TRBV28 with TRBJ1-2, with D perhaps matching TRBD1 (6 bases). From germline, CDR1 is MDHEN and CDR2 SYDVKM. V lost 6 bases and J lost 8, with 16 bases in between. This CDR3 is 13 amino acids long.